The clone carrying this T cell receptor beta chain has just a few counts. Antigen unknown. The library put unique molecular identifiers onto individual cDNA molecules. One entry per CDR3 protein, called by TCRdb with MiXCR from the RACE reads. The sample yields approximately 400,000 distinct CDR3 sequences, about 4.4% seen once. Germline-derived CDR1 and CDR2 are LGHDT and YNNKEL (reference sequence). Trimming took 4 bases from V and 3 from J, leaving 10 bases between them. This CDR3 is 14 amino acids long. These data belong to a study of human T cells and chemical hapten exposure. Study-level information: Weekly administration of diphenylcyclopropenone to the scalp of patients continued throughout the roughly 24-week study. General study findings and limits: Sensitization with DPC brought no change to TCRs above 1 in 1000 in frequency. Expanded TCRs clustered into significantly more large CDR3 similarity groups than controls, the analysis revealed.

Time point: patch test 1, 2 weeks after DPC sensitization. Indicated treatment: therapeutic diphenylcyclopropenone sensitization with weekly scalp DPC. The origin of this receptor is a woman aged 45-60 years with alopecia areata. Some clones in this sample may be carry-over from other donors' samples. The input for sequencing was whole blood, taken in connection with sensitization to the hapten diphenylcyclopropenone (DPC). The chain is built from TRBV3-1 and TRBJ1-3; no definite D call. CDR3: CASSLTVDGNTIYF. Here the CDR3 DNA reads TGTGCCAGCAGCCTGACGGTTGATGGAAACACCATATATTTT.